Listed here are 32 T cell receptor beta chains from one sample, sequenced in a study of OX40 agonist ivuxolimab in advanced cancers. Only in-frame clones appear in the TCRdb table, and some are missing; sequencing was by immunoSEQ multiplex PCR. The sample has approximately 59,000 clones, about 87% seen once. The sample was CD4+ or CD8+ T cells sorted from blood, taken in a trial of the OX40 agonist ivuxolimab. These receptors all come from an adult with an advanced solid tumor such as melanoma, head and neck, liver or kidney cancer.

This clone was seen a handful of times. The rearrangement uses TRBV7-2 and TRBJ2-3; the match to TRBD1 covers 7 bases. The trim removed 2 bases at V and 4 bases at J, leaving 3 bases unmatched. The CDR3 has 14 residues. The germline V gene encodes CDR1 SGHTA and CDR2 FQGNSA. CDR3 in amino acids: CASSLYQGADTQYF. As DNA, the CDR3 is TGTGCCAGCAGCTTATACCAGGGGGCAGATACGCAGTATTTT.

V and J are TRBV7-9 and TRBJ2-5; no firm D call. V was cut by 5 bases and J by 4 bases, with 11 bases left in between. The CDR3 loop spans 13 amino acids. The germline V gene encodes CDR1 SEHNR and CDR2 FQNEAQ (reference sequence). The CDR3 is CASSAEYTETQYF. The CDR3 DNA sequence: TGTGCCAGCAGCGCTGAGTATACAGAGACCCAGTACTTC.

The chain has TRBV4-1 and TRBJ2-5; no firm D call. This CDR3 spans 13 amino acids. Germline assignment: CDR1 MGHRA and CDR2 YSYEKL. V lost 4 bases to trimming and J lost 4 bases, with 10 bases between them. The CDR3 sequence: CASSRAPGETQYF. DNA for the CDR3: TGCGCCAGCAGCCGAGCCCCAGGAGAGACCCAGTACTTC.

The gene calls are TRBV18 and TRBJ2-5; D call uncertain. Germline V gene data show CDR1 as KGHSH and CDR2 as LQKENI. This CDR3 is 11 amino acids long. V shed 4 bases and J shed 5 bases, with 5 bases lying between them. The CDR3 DNA sequence: TGTGCCAGCTCACTTCAGGAGACCCAGTACTTC. Encoded protein: CASSLQETQYF.

This rearrangement joins TRBV15 to TRBJ2-1; 14 nucleotides align to TRBD2. The length of the CDR3 is 19 residues. From germline, CDR1 is LNHNV and CDR2 YYDKDF (reference sequence). Trimming at V came to 0 bases and at J to 0 bases, leaving 4 bases not matched to a gene. Here the CDR3 DNA reads TGTGCCACCAGCAGAGAGACGGGACTAGCGGGGGTCTCCTACAATGAGCAGTTCTTC. Translation: CATSRETGLAGVSYNEQFF.

This chain connects TRBV9 to TRBJ1-1; possibly TRBD1 for D (5 bases). This CDR3 is built from 15 residues. Trimming stripped 4 bases from V and 5 bases from J, with 18 bases between. Germline V gene lookup returns CDR1 SGDLS and CDR2 YYNGEE. Written as DNA, the CDR3 is TGTGCCAGCAGCCCCCGTGGGGTGGGGGGTACTGAAGCTTTCTTT. Its protein is CASSPRGVGGTEAFF. The full variable domain, completed using reference TRBV9 and TRBJ1-1, is DSGVTQTPKHLITATGQRVTLRCSPRSGDLSVYWYQQSLDQGLQFLIQYYNGEERAKGNILERFSAQQFPDLHSELNLSSLELGDSALYFCASSPRGVGGTEAFFGQGTRLTVV.

To note about this clone: Other DNA sequences in this sample translate to the same CDR3. The chain joins TRBV28 to TRBJ1-4; TRBD1 might be the D (5 bases). V dropped 2 bases and J dropped 8 bases, with 6 bases sitting between them. The CDR3 covers 12 residues. CDR1 MDHEN and CDR2 SYDVKM come from the germline V gene. For the CDR3, the DNA is TGTGCCAGCAGTTTACGGGGGGAAAAACTGTTTTTT. This encodes CASSLRGEKLFF.

The chain recombines TRBV5-1 with TRBJ2-2, with a weak D call TRBD1 (5 bases). Germline CDR1 SGHRS, CDR2 YFSETQ. Trimming removed 4 bases from V and 0 bases from J, with 16 bases in between. The CDR3 has 17 amino acids. This CDR3 reads CASSAWTQASNTGELFF. CDR3 in DNA: TGCGCCAGCAGCGCATGGACACAGGCCTCGAACACCGGGGAGCTGTTTTTT.

The chain combines TRBV15 with TRBJ1-2; 7 bases align to TRBD1. Germline-derived CDR1 and CDR2 are LNHNV and YYDKDF (reference sequence). The trim removed 2 bases at V and 1 base at J, leaving 4 bases unmatched. The CDR3 sequence is 15 residues long. The CDR3 nucleotides read TGTGCCACCAGCAGATACAGGGGTTTTAACTATGGCTACACCTTC. Translating gives CATSRYRGFNYGYTF.

V gene TRBV5-1 combines with J gene TRBJ2-5; TRBD1 might be the D (6 bases). CDR1 and CDR2 from the germline V gene are SGHRS and YFSETQ. The CDR3 runs to 13 residues. Trimming removed 4 bases from V and 4 bases from J, with 11 bases in between. The CDR3: CASSPRGGETQYF. For the CDR3, the DNA is TGCGCCAGCAGCCCTAGAGGGGGAGAGACCCAGTACTTC.

This clone occurred a few times. The V gene is TRBV28, the J gene TRBJ1-1; TRBD1 is a possible D gene (6 bases). Germline V lookup: CDR1 MDHEN, CDR2 SYDVKM. CDR3 length equals 14 residues. The CDR3 is CEASQGSGWTEAFF. In DNA, the CDR3 is TGTGAGGCTTCACAGGGATCAGGGTGGACTGAAGCTTTCTTT.

J is TRBJ2-3 and V is TRBV4-1; 12 bases agree with TRBD2. Germline CDR1 reads MGHRA; CDR2 reads YSYEKL. Trimming removed 1 base from V and 1 base from J; junction bases left unmatched: 0. CDR3 length: 16 residues. This CDR3 is CASSQGLAGGTDTQYF. The CDR3 DNA is TGCGCCAGCAGCCAAGGACTAGCGGGGGGCACAGATACGCAGTATTTT.

V and J are TRBV11-3 and TRBJ2-4, with D hard to call. The V gene lost 2 bases and the J gene lost 1 base, with 12 bases spanning the gap. This CDR3 region has 16 residues. CDR1 and CDR2 from the germline V gene are SGHNT and YENEEA. The CDR3 DNA reads TGTGCCAGCAGCTTACCAGCCCTGGGGGCCAAAAACATTCAGTACTTC. Translation: CASSLPALGAKNIQYF.

The chain carries TRBV4-1 and TRBJ1-1; D is unresolved. This CDR3 has 15 residues. The germline V and J ends were trimmed by 4 bases and 3 bases, with 15 bases remaining between them. Per the germline V gene, CDR1 is MGHRA and CDR2 is YSYEKL. The CDR3: CASSPVGGVYTEAFF. As DNA, the CDR3 is TGCGCCAGCAGCCCCGTGGGCGGGGTCTACACTGAAGCTTTCTTT.

The chain couples TRBV20-1 to TRBJ1-2, with a tentative D call TRBD1 (6 bases). Per germline, CDR1 DFQATT and CDR2 SNEGSKA (reference sequence). CDR3 length: 11 residues. V lost 8 bases, J lost 3 bases, and 10 bases lay in between. This CDR3 is CSYRGDYGYTF. CDR3 nucleotide sequence: TGCAGTTATAGGGGGGACTATGGCTACACCTTC.

The genes are TRBV7-8 and TRBJ1-3; 9 bases match TRBD1. The CDR3 spans 15 residues. CDR1 and CDR2 from the germline V gene are SGHVS and FQNEAQ. V lost 5 bases and J lost 6; bases outside the gene matches: 8. The CDR3 protein is CASSVRTGEENTIYF. The CDR3 region has the DNA TGTGCCAGCAGCGTTAGGACAGGGGAGGAAAACACCATATATTTT.

This chain uses TRBV6-5 with TRBJ2-7; perhaps TRBD2 as D (5 bases). This CDR3 has 14 residues. Germline values: CDR1 MNHEY, CDR2 SVGAGI. The V end lost 7 bases, the J end lost 1 base, and 14 bases lay between the germline ends. CDR3 DNA: TGTGCCAGCAAAATGACGGGATGGTCCTACGAGCAGTACTTC. Residues: CASKMTGWSYEQYF.

The chain links TRBV5-5 to TRBJ2-5; weak D call: TRBD2 (6 bases). Trimming removed 3 bases at V and 5 bases at J, with 8 bases between. There are 12 residues in the CDR3. Germline CDR1 SGHKS, CDR2 YYEKEE (reference sequence). The CDR3 spells CASSYGGETQYF. The CDR3, as DNA: TGTGCCAGCAGCTATGGAGGGGAGACCCAGTACTTC.

This rearrangement joins TRBV2 to TRBJ2-7; 7 bases match TRBD1. After removal of 8 bases from V and 9 bases from J, the junction contained 10 bases not matched to a gene. Germline V lookup: CDR1 SNHLY, CDR2 FYNNEI. This CDR3 is built from 12 residues. CDR3 nucleotide sequence: TGTGCCAGCGGCGACAGGGACCTCGGGCAGTACTTC. This codes for CASGDRDLGQYF.

The chain couples TRBV7-2 to TRBJ1-5; possibly TRBD1 for D (6 bases). Trimming took 3 bases from V and 3 from J, leaving 9 bases between them. Germline CDR1 is SGHTA and CDR2 is FQGNSA. CDR3 length equals 14 residues. The CDR3, as DNA: TGTGCCAGCAGCTTTAGGGGGAACAATCAGCCCCAGCATTTT. It yields the protein CASSFRGNNQPQHF. The whole variable domain, remainder taken from reference TRBV7-2 and TRBJ1-5, is GAGVSQSPSNKVTEKGKDVELRCDPISGHTALYWYRQSLGQGLEFLIYFQGNSAPDKSGLPSDRFSAERTGGSVSTLTIQRTQQEDSAVYLCASSFRGNNQPQHFGDGTRLSIL.

V is TRBV4-1 and J is TRBJ1-1, with D uncertain. The CDR3 is 14 amino acids. With 4 bases removed from V and 4 bases from J, the gap between germline ends came to 13 bases. CDR1 MGHRA and CDR2 YSYEKL come from the germline V gene. The CDR3 is CASSLDVKTTEAFF. In DNA, the CDR3 is TGCGCCAGCAGCCTGGACGTTAAAACCACTGAAGCTTTCTTT.

V usage is TRBV6-1 and J usage is TRBJ2-2; TRBD1 matches at 11 bases. Germline loops: CDR1 MNHNS, CDR2 SASEGT. CDR3 size: 15 residues. The J segment lost 3 bases and the V segment lost 7 bases, leaving 4 bases of the junction unmatched. The CDR3 spells CASIGQGAYTGELFF. In nucleotides, the CDR3 is TGTGCCAGCATCGGACAGGGGGCTTACACCGGGGAGCTGTTTTTT.

This clone has a single count. The rearrangement links TRBV5-7 to TRBJ2-5, with 7 bases matching TRBD1. TRBV5-7 is identified as an open reading frame with a role that is uncertain. The CDR3 loop spans 16 amino acids. The V and J ends lost 1 base and 1 base, in that order; junction bases with no gene match: 7. CDR3 in amino acids: CASSLPRDSIQETQYF. CDR3 sequence (DNA): TGTGCCAGCAGCTTGCCCCGGGACAGCATCCAAGAGACCCAGTACTTC.

The V call is TRBV6-1, the J call TRBJ1-2; D might be TRBD1 (6 bases). Germline-derived CDR1 and CDR2 are MNHNS and SASEGT. This CDR3 is built from 15 residues. Trimming removed 3 bases from V and 4 bases from J, with 15 bases in between. Written as DNA, the CDR3 is TGTGCCAGCAGTGAGGAAAGGGACATACTCTATGGCTACACCTTC. This sequence encodes CASSEERDILYGYTF.

This clone was picked up one time. The V call is TRBV5-5, the J call TRBJ2-1, with D unclear. Trimming removed 0 bases from V and 7 bases from J, with 8 bases in between. Germline values: CDR1 SGHKS, CDR2 YYEKEE (reference sequence). The CDR3 spans 13 residues. The CDR3 DNA follows: TGTGCCAGCAGCTTGGGCCAAATGAATGAGCAGTTCTTC. It is translated as CASSLGQMNEQFF.

This chain uses TRBV7-8 with TRBJ2-7; 7 nucleotides agree with TRBD1. Trimming took 7 bases from V and 2 from J; bases not matched to a gene: 14. CDR3 size: 16 residues. Germline V gene sequence: CDR1 SGHVS, CDR2 FQNEAQ. The CDR3 is CASKKGRDSDTYEQYF. The CDR3 DNA reads TGTGCCAGCAAAAAGGGTCGGGACAGTGATACCTACGAGCAGTACTTC.

Worth noting for this clone: The same CDR3 also results from other DNA sequences found in this sample. The rearrangement joins TRBV5-1 to TRBJ2-7; D unresolved. V shed 0 bases and J shed 0 bases, with 7 bases lying between them. The CDR3 covers 14 residues. Germline values: CDR1 SGHRS, CDR2 YFSETQ. CDR3 loop: CASSLVSPSYEQYF. The DNA for the CDR3 is TGCGCCAGCAGCTTGGTTTCTCCCTCCTACGAGCAGTACTTC. The variable domain in full, with the rest retrieved from reference TRBV5-1 and TRBJ2-7, is KAGVTQTPRYLIKTRGQQVTLSCSPISGHRSVSWYQQTPGQGLQFLFEYFSETQRNKGNFPGRFSGRQFSNSRSEMNVSTLELGDSALYLCASSLVSPSYEQYFGPGTRLTVT.

The V call is TRBV18, the J call TRBJ2-7; D is ambiguous. Trimming cost V 0 bases and J 3 bases, with 12 bases left between them. The CDR3 has 15 amino acids. Germline assignment: CDR1 KGHSH and CDR2 LQKENI. As DNA, the CDR3 is TGTGCCAGCTCACCACCGGGCCTAGGGCGCTACGAGCAGTACTTC. This translates into CASSPPGLGRYEQYF.

This sequence joins TRBV30 and TRBJ2-3, with 12 bases lining up with TRBD2. The CDR3 has 14 amino acids. Per the germline V gene, CDR1 is GTSNPN and CDR2 is SVGIG (reference sequence). The J segment lost 4 bases and the V segment lost 5 bases, leaving 4 bases of the junction unmatched. Written as DNA, the CDR3 is TGTGCCTGGGCCCTAGCGGGAGGGCCAGATACGCAGTATTTT. This translates into CAWALAGGPDTQYF. Full variable domain (rest looked up from reference TRBV30 and TRBJ2-3): SQTIHQWPATLVQPVGSPLSLECTVEGTSNPNLYWYRQAAGRGLQLLFYSVGIGQISSEVPQNLSASRPQDRQFILSSKKLLLSDSGFYLCAWALAGGPDTQYFGPGTRLTVL.

The gene calls are TRBV5-4 and TRBJ1-1; D may be TRBD1 (5 bases). V lost 5 bases and J lost 0, with 8 bases in between. CDR3 length equals 13 residues. The germline V gene has CDR1 SGHNT and CDR2 YYREEE (reference sequence). CDR3 protein: CASRRDLNTEAFF. The CDR3 nucleotides read TGTGCCAGCAGACGGGACCTGAACACTGAAGCTTTCTTT.

The chain carries TRBV7-6 and TRBJ2-5; perhaps TRBD2 as D (5 bases). Trimming took off 4 bases at V and 5 bases at J, with 17 bases between the two ends. The CDR3 is made up of 15 amino acids. The germline gives CDR1 SGHVS, CDR2 FNYEAQ. The CDR3 region is CASSSLTGLDETQYF. For the CDR3, the DNA is TGTGCCAGCAGCTCGCTTACTGGACTGGACGAGACCCAGTACTTC.

By frequency in the sample, this clone is medium-sized. The genes are TRBV30 and TRBJ1-2; no firm D call. Germline V CDR1 and CDR2: GTSNPN, SVGIG (reference sequence). V was trimmed by 3 bases and J by 4 bases, leaving 12 bases between them. The CDR3 length is 13 residues. CDR3 sequence (DNA): TGTGCCTGGAGCTTTCGGTCTCTCTATGGCTACACCTTC. Its translation: CAWSFRSLYGYTF.